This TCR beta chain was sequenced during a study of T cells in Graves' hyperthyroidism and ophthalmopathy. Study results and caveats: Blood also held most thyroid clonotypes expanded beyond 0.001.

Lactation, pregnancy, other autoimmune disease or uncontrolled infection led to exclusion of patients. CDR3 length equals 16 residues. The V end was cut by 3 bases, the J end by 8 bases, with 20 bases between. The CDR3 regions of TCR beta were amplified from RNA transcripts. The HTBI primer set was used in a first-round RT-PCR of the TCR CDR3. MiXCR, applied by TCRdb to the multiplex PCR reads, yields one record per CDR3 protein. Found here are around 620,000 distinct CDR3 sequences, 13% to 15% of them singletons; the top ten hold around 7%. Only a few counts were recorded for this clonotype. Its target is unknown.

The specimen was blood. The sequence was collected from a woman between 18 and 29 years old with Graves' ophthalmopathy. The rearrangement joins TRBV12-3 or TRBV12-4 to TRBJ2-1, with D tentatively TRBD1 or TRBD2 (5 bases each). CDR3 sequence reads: CASSLWGIRLGDEQFF. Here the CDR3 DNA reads TGTGCCAGCAGTTTGTGGGGGATTAGGCTTGGTGATGAGCAGTTCTTC.